The 17 T cell receptor beta chains below come from one sample, sequenced in a study of T cell responses to AZD1222 COVID-19 vaccine. Assay: immunoSEQ multiplex PCR; the TCRdb copy retains only in-frame clones and omits some. The repertoire consists of some 120,000 clones, with around 90% occurring once and the leading ten covering around 6.1%. The starting material was peripheral blood, obtained on day 0 of AZD1222 vaccination. The origin of the receptors is an adult in good health.

This chain joins TRBV19 and TRBJ1-5; 9 bases align to TRBD1. V shed 2 bases, J shed 6 bases, and the junction held 2 bases outside the gene matches. This CDR3 is 14 amino acids long. Germline V gene lookup returns CDR1 LNHDA and CDR2 SQIVND (reference sequence). The CDR3 DNA reads as TGTGCCAGTAGTATAACGACAGGGGGTCAGCCCCAGCATTTT. This codes for CASSITTGGQPQHF.

The J gene is TRBJ1-5, the V gene TRBV15; TRBD1 might be the D (5 bases). Germline CDR1 and CDR2: LNHNV and YYDKDF (reference sequence). V lost 5 bases and J lost 6, with 17 bases in between. The CDR3 runs to 15 residues. The CDR3 DNA reads TGTGCCACCAGCTCCAGAGGGGCGATTGTTCAGCCCCAGCATTTT. Its translation: CATSSRGAIVQPQHF.

This clone appeared once. This CDR3 reads CASSVPGEGNQPQHF. The CDR3 DNA reads as TGTGCCAGCAGTGTTCCGGGGGAGGGCAATCAGCCCCAGCATTTT. The chain has TRBV2 and TRBJ1-5; D might be TRBD1 (5 bases). Germline V gene sequence: CDR1 SNHLY, CDR2 FYNNEI. Trimming cost V 4 bases and J 2 bases, with 12 bases left between them. The CDR3 consists of 15 residues.

The rearrangement joins TRBV12-2 to TRBJ2-1; TRBD2 is the table's D call, not checked against the DNA. TRBV12-2 is a pseudogene segment. There are 17 residues in the CDR3. CDR3 protein: CASRPGTSGSQYNEQFF. The CDR3 DNA reads as TGTGCAAGTCGCCCAGGGACTAGCGGGAGTCAATACAATGAGCAGTTCTTC.

J is TRBJ1-5 and V is TRBV7-9; no firm D call. Germline V gene lookup returns CDR1 SEHNR and CDR2 FQNEAQ (reference sequence). Trimming removed 3 bases at V and 1 base at J, with 4 bases between. The CDR3 covers 13 residues. The CDR3 loop is CASSFSSNQPQHF. Here the CDR3 DNA reads TGTGCCAGCAGCTTTAGCAGCAATCAGCCCCAGCATTTT.

The chain joins TRBV13 to TRBJ2-1; 7 bases agree with TRBD1. This CDR3 contains 16 residues. From germline, CDR1 is PRHDT and CDR2 FYEKMQ (reference sequence). Germline trimming cut 3 bases from V and 0 bases from J; bases unmatched to any gene: 5. The CDR3 protein is CASSFPGGSSYNEQFF. Here the CDR3 DNA reads TGTGCCAGCAGCTTTCCAGGGGGTAGCTCCTACAATGAGCAGTTCTTC.

The gene calls are TRBV28 and TRBJ1-1; 12 bases agree with TRBD1. CDR1 is MDHEN, CDR2 SYDVKM, per germline. This CDR3 spans 16 amino acids. The trim removed 3 bases at V and 0 bases at J, leaving 2 bases unmatched. CDR3 coding DNA: TGTGCCAGCAGTTTGGGGACAGGGGGCGTGAACACTGAAGCTTTCTTT. Protein product: CASSLGTGGVNTEAFF.

This clone was detected a few times. The chain is built from TRBV6-5 and TRBJ2-1; the D is unclear. The CDR3 is 15 residues long. Germline values: CDR1 MNHEY, CDR2 SVGAGI. Trimming stripped 6 bases from V and 2 bases from J, with 14 bases between. The DNA of the CDR3 is TGTGCCAGCAGCTACGGGCTAGGCGCCTACAATGAGCAGTTCTTC. Protein product: CASSYGLGAYNEQFF.

The V and J genes are TRBV15 and TRBJ1-1; D not certain. Trimming took 0 bases from V and 6 from J, leaving 8 bases between them. Germline CDR1 is LNHNV and CDR2 is YYDKDF (reference sequence). This CDR3 has 13 amino acids. Here the CDR3 DNA reads TGTGCCACCAGCAGAGATCTGAATGCTGAAGCTTTCTTT. Residues: CATSRDLNAEAFF.

The chain is built from TRBV6-5 and TRBJ2-4; 10 bases align to TRBD1. Per germline, CDR1 MNHEY and CDR2 SVGAGI. This CDR3 is 14 amino acids long. Trimming took 6 bases from V and 6 from J; bases not matched to a gene: 5. CDR3 residues: CASSRDRGGNIQYF. CDR3 in DNA: TGTGCCAGCAGCAGGGACAGGGGTGGAAACATTCAGTACTTC.

V is TRBV19 and J is TRBJ1-4, with D unclear. The CDR3 loop spans 13 amino acids. Germline V gene data show CDR1 as LNHDA and CDR2 as SQIVND (reference sequence). V shed 5 bases and J shed 8 bases, with 12 bases lying between them. DNA for the CDR3: TGTGCCAGTAGTGGTAGGGTGGGCGAAAAACTGTTTTTT. Residues: CASSGRVGEKLFF. Variable domain in full (rest from reference TRBV19 and TRBJ1-4): DGGITQSPKYLFRKEGQNVTLSCEQNLNHDAMYWYRQDPGQGLRLIYYSQIVNDFQKGDIAEGYSVSREKKESFPLTVTSAQKNPTAFYLCASSGRVGEKLFFGSGTQLSVL.

The chain couples TRBV6-5 to TRBJ1-1, with D uncertain. This CDR3 has 16 residues. V was clipped by 2 bases and J by 0 bases, with 13 bases between them. Germline V gives CDR1 MNHEY, CDR2 SVGAGI. CDR3 sequence: CASSYVGDEMNTEAFF. As DNA, the CDR3 is TGTGCCAGCAGTTACGTCGGGGATGAAATGAACACTGAAGCTTTCTTT.

The chain carries TRBV5-1 and TRBJ1-3; D is undetermined. Germline V lookup: CDR1 SGHRS, CDR2 YFSETQ. V was shortened by 4 bases and J by 0 bases, with 14 bases between the two germline ends. CDR3 length: 16 residues. The CDR3 DNA follows: TGCGCCAGCAGCAGTGGGGTCCTCTCCTCTGGAAACACCATATATTTT. Translation gives CASSSGVLSSGNTIYF.

The J gene is TRBJ2-7, the V gene TRBV5-6; 9 nucleotides line up with TRBD1. The V segment lost 5 bases and the J segment 0 bases; nucleotides outside the gene matches: 9. Per the germline V gene, CDR1 is SGHDT and CDR2 is YYEEEE. This CDR3 is built from 16 residues. CDR3 amino acids: CASSPRKTGGSYEQYF. DNA for the CDR3: TGTGCCAGCAGTCCCAGAAAGACAGGGGGCTCCTACGAGCAGTACTTC.

This chain links TRBV28 with TRBJ1-2, with a possible D match to TRBD1 (6 bases). The V gene's germline CDR1 is MDHEN and CDR2 SYDVKM. This CDR3 has 13 residues. Trimming shortened V by 6 bases and J by 3 bases, and 11 bases separated the two germline ends. The CDR3 loop reads CASRAQGDYGYTF. The DNA of the CDR3 is TGTGCCAGCAGGGCACAGGGAGACTATGGCTACACCTTC.

This chain links TRBV6-5 with TRBJ1-5; TRBD1 is a possible D gene (5 bases). The germline gives CDR1 MNHEY, CDR2 SVGAGI. The CDR3 totals 15 residues. Trimming stripped 3 bases from V and 1 base from J, with 10 bases between. The chain's CDR3 is CASSYGHASNQPQHF. In nucleotides, the CDR3 is TGTGCCAGCAGTTATGGACACGCCAGCAATCAGCCCCAGCATTTT.

This clone turned up a few times. The chain combines TRBV5-6 with TRBJ1-6; D not certain. Between the trimmed V and J ends, which lost 0 bases and 10 bases, there was a span of 14 bases. The CDR3 length is 15 residues. Germline assignment: CDR1 SGHDT and CDR2 YYEEEE. The CDR3, as DNA: TGTGCCAGCAGCTTGGAGGAATACAGCACCTCACCCCTCCACTTT. As protein: CASSLEEYSTSPLHF.